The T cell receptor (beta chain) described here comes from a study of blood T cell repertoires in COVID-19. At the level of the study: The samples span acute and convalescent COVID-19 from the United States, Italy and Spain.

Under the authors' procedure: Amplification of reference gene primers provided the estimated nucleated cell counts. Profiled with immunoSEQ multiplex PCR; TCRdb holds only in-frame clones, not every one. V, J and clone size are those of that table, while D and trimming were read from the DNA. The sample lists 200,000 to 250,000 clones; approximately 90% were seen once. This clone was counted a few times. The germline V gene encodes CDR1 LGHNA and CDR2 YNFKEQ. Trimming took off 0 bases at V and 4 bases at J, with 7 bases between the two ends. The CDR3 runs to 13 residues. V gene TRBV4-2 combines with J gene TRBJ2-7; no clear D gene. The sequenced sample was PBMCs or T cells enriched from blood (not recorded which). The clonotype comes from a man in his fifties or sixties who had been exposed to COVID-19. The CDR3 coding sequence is TGTGCCAGCAGCCAAGAAATCGGGTACGAGCAGTACTTC. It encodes CASSQEIGYEQYF.